This TCR beta chain is from a study of T cell changes during pregnancy in multiple sclerosis. Germline CDR1 reads LGHNA; CDR2 reads YNFKEQ. V was clipped by 1 base and J by 9 bases, with 13 bases between them. The CDR3 totals 13 residues. Measured with immunoSEQ multiplex PCR; TCRdb has only the in-frame clones, and not every one. The data contain 60,000 to 80,000 clones, more than 85% of them seen just once; the ten biggest clones take up approximately 3.3%. The rearrangement links TRBV4-2 to TRBJ2-7; D gene ambiguous. The input for sequencing was peripheral blood, taken before pregnancy. This TCR came from a female donor with multiple sclerosis, enrolled in a pregnancy study. The CDR3 loop reads CASSQATTERQYF. The DNA for the CDR3 is TGTGCCAGCAGCCAAGCTACGACGGAGCGGCAGTACTTC.